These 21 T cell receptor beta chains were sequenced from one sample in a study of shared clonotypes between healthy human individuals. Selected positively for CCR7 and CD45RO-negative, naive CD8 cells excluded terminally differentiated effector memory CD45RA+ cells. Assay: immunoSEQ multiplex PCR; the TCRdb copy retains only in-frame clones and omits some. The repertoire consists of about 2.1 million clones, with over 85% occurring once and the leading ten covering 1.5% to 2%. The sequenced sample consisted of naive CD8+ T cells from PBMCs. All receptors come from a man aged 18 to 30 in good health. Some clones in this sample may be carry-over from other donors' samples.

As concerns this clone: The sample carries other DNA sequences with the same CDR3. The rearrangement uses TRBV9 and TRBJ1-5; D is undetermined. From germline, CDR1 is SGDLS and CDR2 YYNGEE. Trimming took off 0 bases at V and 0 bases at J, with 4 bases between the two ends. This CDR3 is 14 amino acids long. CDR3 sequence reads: CASSVGSSNQPQHF. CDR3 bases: TGTGCCAGCAGCGTAGGGAGTAGCAATCAGCCCCAGCATTTT.

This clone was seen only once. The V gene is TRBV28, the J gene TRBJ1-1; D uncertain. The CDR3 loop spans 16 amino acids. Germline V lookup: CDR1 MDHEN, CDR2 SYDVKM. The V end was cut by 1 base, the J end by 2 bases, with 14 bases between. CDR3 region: CASSLLPEITNTEAFF. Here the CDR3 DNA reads TGTGCCAGCAGTTTATTACCAGAAATAACAAACACTGAAGCTTTCTTT. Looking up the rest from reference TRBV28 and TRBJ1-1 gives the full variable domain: DVKVTQSSRYLVKRTGEKVFLECVQDMDHENMFWYRQDPGLGLRLIYFSYDVKMKEKGDIPEGYSVSREKKERFSLILESASTNQTSMYLCASSLLPEITNTEAFFGQGTRLTVV.

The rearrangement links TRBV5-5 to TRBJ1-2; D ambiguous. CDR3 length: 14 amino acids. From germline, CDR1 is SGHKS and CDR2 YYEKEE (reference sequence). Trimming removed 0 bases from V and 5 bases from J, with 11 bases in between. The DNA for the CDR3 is TGTGCCAGCAGCTTGGGGGTCAGTTTTTATGGCTACACCTTC. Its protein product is CASSLGVSFYGYTF.

The CDR3 bases are TGTGCCAGCAGTTTACTGCGGGGGCCCTACAATGAGCAGTTCTTC. It encodes CASSLLRGPYNEQFF. The chain joins TRBV27 to TRBJ2-1, with a tentative D call TRBD2 (7 bases). This CDR3 contains 15 residues. Trimming shortened V by 2 bases and J by 2 bases, and 10 bases separated the two germline ends. Germline loops: CDR1 MNHEY, CDR2 SMNVEV (reference sequence).

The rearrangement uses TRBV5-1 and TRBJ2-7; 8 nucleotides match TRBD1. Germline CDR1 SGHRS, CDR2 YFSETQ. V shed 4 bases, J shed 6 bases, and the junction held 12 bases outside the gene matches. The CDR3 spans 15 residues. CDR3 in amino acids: CASSGRTGFVTEQYF. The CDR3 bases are TGCGCCAGCAGCGGTAGGACAGGGTTCGTAACCGAGCAGTACTTC.

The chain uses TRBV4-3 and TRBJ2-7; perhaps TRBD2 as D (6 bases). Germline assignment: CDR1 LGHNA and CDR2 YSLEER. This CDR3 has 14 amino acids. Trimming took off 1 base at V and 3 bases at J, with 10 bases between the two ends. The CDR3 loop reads CASSQGSSVYEQYF. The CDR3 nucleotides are TGCGCCAGCAGCCAAGGTTCTAGCGTCTACGAGCAGTACTTC.

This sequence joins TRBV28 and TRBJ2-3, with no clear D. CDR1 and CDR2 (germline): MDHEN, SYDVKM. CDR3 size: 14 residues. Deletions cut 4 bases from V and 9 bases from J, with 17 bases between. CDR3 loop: CASSYPQGIGTQYF. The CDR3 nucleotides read TGTGCCAGCAGTTACCCCCAAGGGATAGGGACGCAGTATTTT.

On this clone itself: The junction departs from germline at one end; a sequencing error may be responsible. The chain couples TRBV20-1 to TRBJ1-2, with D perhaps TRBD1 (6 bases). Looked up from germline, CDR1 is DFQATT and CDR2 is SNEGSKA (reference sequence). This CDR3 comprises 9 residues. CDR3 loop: CSAILDRLF. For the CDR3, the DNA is TGCAGTGCTATTTTAGACAGGCTCTTC.

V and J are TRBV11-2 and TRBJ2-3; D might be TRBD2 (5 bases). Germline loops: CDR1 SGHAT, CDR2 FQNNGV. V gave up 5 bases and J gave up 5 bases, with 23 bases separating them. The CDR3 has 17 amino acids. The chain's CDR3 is CASSPHPGWMREDTQYF. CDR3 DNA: TGTGCCAGCAGCCCGCACCCGGGGTGGATGAGAGAAGATACGCAGTATTTT.

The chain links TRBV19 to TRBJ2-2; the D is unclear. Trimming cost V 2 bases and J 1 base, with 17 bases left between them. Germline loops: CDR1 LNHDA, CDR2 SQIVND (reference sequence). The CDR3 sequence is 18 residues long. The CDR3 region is CASSIMGQFWLNTGELFF. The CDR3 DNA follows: TGTGCCAGTAGTATAATGGGTCAATTTTGGTTGAACACCGGGGAGCTGTTTTTT.

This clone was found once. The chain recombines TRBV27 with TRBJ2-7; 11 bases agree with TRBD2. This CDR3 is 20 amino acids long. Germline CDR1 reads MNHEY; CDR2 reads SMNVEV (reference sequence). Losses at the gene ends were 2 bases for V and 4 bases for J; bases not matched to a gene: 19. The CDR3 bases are TGTGCCAGCAGTTTACTGGCCCCGGGACTAGCGGTGCTCCAAACTTACGAGCAGTACTTC. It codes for CASSLLAPGLAVLQTYEQYF.

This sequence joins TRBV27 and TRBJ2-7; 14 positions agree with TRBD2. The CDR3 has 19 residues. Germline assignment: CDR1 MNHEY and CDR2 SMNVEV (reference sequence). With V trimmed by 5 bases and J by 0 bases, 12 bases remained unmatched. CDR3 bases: TGTGCCAGCAGTGGGCGACTAGCGGGAGGGCCCAGGAGCTCCTACGAGCAGTACTTC. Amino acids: CASSGRLAGGPRSSYEQYF.

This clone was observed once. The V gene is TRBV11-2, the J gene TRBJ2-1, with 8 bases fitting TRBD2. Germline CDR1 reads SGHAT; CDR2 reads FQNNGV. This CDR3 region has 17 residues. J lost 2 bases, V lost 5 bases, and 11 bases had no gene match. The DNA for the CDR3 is TGTGCCAGCAGCCCCCACGGGGCGGGAGGAACCTACAATGAGCAGTTCTTC. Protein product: CASSPHGAGGTYNEQFF.

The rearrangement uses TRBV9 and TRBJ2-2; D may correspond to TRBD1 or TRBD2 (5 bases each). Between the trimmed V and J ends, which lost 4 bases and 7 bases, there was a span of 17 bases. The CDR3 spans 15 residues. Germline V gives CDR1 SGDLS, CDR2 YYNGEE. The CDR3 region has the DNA TGTGCCAGCAGCCCTAGTGGGGGTTGGGGCGGGGAGCTGTTTTTT. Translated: CASSPSGGWGGELFF.

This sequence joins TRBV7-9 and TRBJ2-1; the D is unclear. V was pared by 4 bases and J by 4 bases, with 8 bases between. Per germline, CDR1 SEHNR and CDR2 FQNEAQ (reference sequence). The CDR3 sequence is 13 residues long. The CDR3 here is CASSSVLYNEQFF. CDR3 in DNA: TGTGCCAGCAGCTCCGTACTATACAATGAGCAGTTCTTC. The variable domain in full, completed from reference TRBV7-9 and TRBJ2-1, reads DTGVSQNPRHKITKRGQNVTFRCDPISEHNRLYWYRQTLGQGPEFLTYFQNEAQLEKSRLLSDRFSAERPKGSFSTLEIQRTEQGDSAMYLCASSSVLYNEQFFGPGTRLTVL.

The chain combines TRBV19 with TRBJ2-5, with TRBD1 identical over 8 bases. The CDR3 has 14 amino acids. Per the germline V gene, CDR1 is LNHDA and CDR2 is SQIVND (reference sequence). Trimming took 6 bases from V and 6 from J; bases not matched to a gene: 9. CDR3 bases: TGTGCCAGTAGCGCAGACAGGGGTTGGCAGACCCAGTACTTC. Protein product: CASSADRGWQTQYF.

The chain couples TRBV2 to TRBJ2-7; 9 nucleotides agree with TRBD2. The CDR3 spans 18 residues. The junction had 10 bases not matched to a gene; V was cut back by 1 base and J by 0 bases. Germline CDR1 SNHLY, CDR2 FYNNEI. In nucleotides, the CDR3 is TGTGCCAGCAGTGAAGGGCTAGCGGGACCGCCAAGCTCCTACGAGCAGTACTTC. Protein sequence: CASSEGLAGPPSSYEQYF.

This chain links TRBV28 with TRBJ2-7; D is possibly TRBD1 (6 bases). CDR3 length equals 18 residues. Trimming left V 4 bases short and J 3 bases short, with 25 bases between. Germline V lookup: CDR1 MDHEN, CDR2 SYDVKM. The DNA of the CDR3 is TGTGCCAGCAGTTCAACAGGGCTTCTCGTCTCAAGGGGCTACGAGCAGTACTTC. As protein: CASSSTGLLVSRGYEQYF.

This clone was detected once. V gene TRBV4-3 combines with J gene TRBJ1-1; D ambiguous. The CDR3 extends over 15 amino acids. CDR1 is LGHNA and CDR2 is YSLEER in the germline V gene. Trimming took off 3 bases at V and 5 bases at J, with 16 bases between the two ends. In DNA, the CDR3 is TGCGCCAGCAGCCATCGCTCCGGGGTATGGACTGAAGCTTTCTTT. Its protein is CASSHRSGVWTEAFF.

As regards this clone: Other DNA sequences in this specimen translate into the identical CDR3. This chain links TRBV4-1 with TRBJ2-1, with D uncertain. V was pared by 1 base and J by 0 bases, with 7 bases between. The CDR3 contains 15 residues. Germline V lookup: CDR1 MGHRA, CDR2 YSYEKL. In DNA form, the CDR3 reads TGCGCCAGCAGCCAAGTCGATAGCTCCTACAATGAGCAGTTCTTC. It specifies CASSQVDSSYNEQFF.

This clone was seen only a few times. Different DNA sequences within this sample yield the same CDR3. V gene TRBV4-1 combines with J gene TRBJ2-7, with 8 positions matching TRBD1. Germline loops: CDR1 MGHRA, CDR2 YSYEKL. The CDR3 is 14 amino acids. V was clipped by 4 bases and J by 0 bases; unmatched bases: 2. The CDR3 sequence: CASSPGTGSYEQYF. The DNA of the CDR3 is TGCGCCAGCAGCCCCGGGACAGGCTCCTACGAGCAGTACTTC.